A selection of T cell receptor beta chains follows, all from one sample in a study of cytomegalovirus exposure and HLA in healthy donors. Libraries were prepared by immunoSEQ multiplex PCR; TCRdb keeps only in-frame clonotypes and omits some of them. Among about 94,000 clones listed, approximately 72% were seen once. Sequenced input: PBMCs. Source of these receptors: a man between 40 and 49 years old in good health and CMV-seropositive. The CDR3 runs from the conserved cysteine through the conserved F or W. Each record gives: V gene, clone size, CDR3 length, J gene, D gene, CDR3 DNA, CDR3 protein. A D gene is named only where the DNA matches it firmly. Clone size is not always given. Where it is, it says once, few, many or a class for expanded clones.

TRBV19	.	16	TRBJ2-2	.	TGTGCCAGTAGTATAGATCGAACAGGGAACACCGGGGAGCTGTTTTTT	CASSIDRTGNTGELFF
TRBV6-1	.	15	TRBJ2-7	TRBD2	TGTGCCAGCAGTGATTCGCGGGGGGGACCAAGGGAGCAGTACTTC	CASSDSRGGPREQYF
TRBV10-3	.	13	TRBJ2-3	.	TGTGCCATCAAAAGACTAGGGATGGATACGCAGTATTTT	CAIKRLGMDTQYF
TRBV7-9	few	17	TRBJ2-7	.	TGTGCCAGCAGCTTCGGAGACAGGCCGATGCGTTTGGGTGAGCAGTACTTC	CASSFGDRPMRLGEQYF
TRBV6-6	.	15	TRBJ2-1	.	TGTGCCAGCAGTTCCAGAGATCGGGACTACAATGAGCAGTTCTTC	CASSSRDRDYNEQFF
TRBV19	.	15	TRBJ1-2	TRBD1	TGTGCCAGTAGTATAGCCGAGGACAGGGTGGATGGCTACACCTTC	CASSIAEDRVDGYTF
TRBV2	.	15	TRBJ1-1	.	TGTGCCAGCAGTGTTGGGGGGGGCCTGGGCCCTGAAGCTTTCTTT	CASSVGGGLGPEAFF
TRBV11-2	.	12	TRBJ2-3	.	TGTGCCAGCAGCTTAGCGGCAGATACGCAGTATTTT	CASSLAADTQYF
TRBV6-1	.	14	TRBJ2-5	TRBD1	TGTGCCAGCAGTGAAGGGGGACAGGGTAAAAAGCAGTACTTC	CASSEGGQGKKQYF
TRBV5-1	.	15	TRBJ2-2	.	TGCGCCAGCAGCTTGGTGACACAGAACACCGGGGAGCTGTTTTTT	CASSLVTQNTGELFF
TRBV29-1	.	13	TRBJ2-3	.	TGCAGCGTTGAGGGCGGGAACACAGATACGCAGTATTTT	CSVEGGNTDTQYF
TRBV14	.	16	TRBJ2-5	TRBD2	TGTGCCAGCAGCCAAGATCGGGGCGGGAGACAAGAGACCCAGTACTTC	CASSQDRGGRQETQYF
TRBV6-1	.	12	TRBJ1-1	.	TGTGCCAGCTCACAGGGTGGCACTGAAGCTTTCTTT	CASSQGGTEAFF
TRBV5-8	few	14	TRBJ1-2	.	TGTGCCAGCAGCATGGGGTCGGGGGAATATGGCTACACCTTC	CASSMGSGEYGYTF
TRBV5-1	.	17	TRBJ1-3	.	TGCGCCAGCAGCTTGGCCCCGCAGGGGCAAGGCGGAAACACCATATATTTT	CASSLAPQGQGGNTIYF
TRBV18	.	14	TRBJ1-5	.	TGTGCCAGCTCACAAGGGCAGGGAGGACAGCCCCAGCATTTT	CASSQGQGGQPQHF
TRBV7-9	.	16	TRBJ2-7	TRBD1	TGTTCCAGCAGCTCGATTTCCGGGACAGCGTCCTACGAGCAGTACTTC	CSSSSISGTASYEQYF
TRBV6-1	.	15	TRBJ2-3	TRBD2	TGTGCCAGCCAGAGACTAGCGGGAGTGTCAGATACGCAGTATTTT	CASQRLAGVSDTQYF
TRBV7-6	.	15	TRBJ1-6	TRBD1	TGTGCCAGCAGCCCCTCGGACAGGGGAAGTTCACCCCTCCACTTT	CASSPSDRGSSPLHF
TRBV7-2	.	13	TRBJ1-3	.	TGTGCCAGCAGCTTAAATAGTGGAAACACCATATATTTT	CASSLNSGNTIYF
TRBV19	few	15	TRBJ1-2	.	TGTGCCAGTAGTATGATCGAGGGAACTAACTATGGCTACACCTTC	CASSMIEGTNYGYTF
TRBV2	few	12	TRBJ2-1	TRBD2	TGTGCCAGCAGGATTACTAGCGCTGAGCAGTTCTTC	CASRITSAEQFF
TRBV28	.	13	TRBJ2-7	.	TGTGCCAGCAGTTCCCCGGAGCGGCACGAGCAGTACTTC	CASSSPERHEQYF
TRBV19	.	13	TRBJ1-5	TRBD1	TGTGCCAGTAACAGGGGACGAAATCAGCCCCAGCATTTT	CASNRGRNQPQHF
TRBV7-2	.	14	TRBJ2-1	.	TGTGCCAGCAGCTTACTGAGCTCCTACAATGAGCAGTTCTTC	CASSLLSSYNEQFF
TRBV9	.	15	TRBJ1-1	.	TGTGCCAGCAGCGTAGGGTTGGGGGGGCGGAATGAAGCTTTCTTT	CASSVGLGGRNEAFF
TRBV4-1	few	16	TRBJ1-2	.	TGCGCCAGCAGCCAGAATGAGGGCTTCACGGGCCGCGGCTACACCTTC	CASSQNEGFTGRGYTF
TRBV2	.	13	TRBJ1-6	TRBD1	TGTGCCGGCAAGGGGACAGATAATTCACCCCTCCACTTT	CAGKGTDNSPLHF
TRBV7-2	.	13	TRBJ2-7	.	TGTGCCAGCAGCACCACGCCGGGCTACGAGCAGTACTTC	CASSTTPGYEQYF